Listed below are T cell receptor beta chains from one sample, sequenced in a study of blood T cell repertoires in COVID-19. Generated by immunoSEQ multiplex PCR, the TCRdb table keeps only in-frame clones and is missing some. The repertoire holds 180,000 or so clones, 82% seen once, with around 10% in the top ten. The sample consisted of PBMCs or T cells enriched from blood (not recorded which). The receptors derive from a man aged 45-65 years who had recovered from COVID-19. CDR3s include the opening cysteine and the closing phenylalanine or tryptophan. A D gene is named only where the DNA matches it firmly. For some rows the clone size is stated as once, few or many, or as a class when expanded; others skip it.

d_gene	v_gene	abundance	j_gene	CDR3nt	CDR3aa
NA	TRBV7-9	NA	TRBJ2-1	TGTGCCACTTCAGGGGTTGCGGGTGGAAGCAATGAGCAGTTCTTC	CATSGVAGGSNEQFF
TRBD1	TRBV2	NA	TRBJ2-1	TGTGCCAGGACGACAGGGCGGTCCTACAATGAGCAGTTCTTC	CARTTGRSYNEQFF
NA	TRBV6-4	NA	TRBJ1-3	TGTGCCAGCAGTGACCAAGAGAGCTCTGGAAACACCATATATTTT	CASSDQESSGNTIYF
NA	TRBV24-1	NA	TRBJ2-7	TGTGCCACCAGCGCCCAAAGGGGGTCCGAGCAGTACTTC	CATSAQRGSEQYF
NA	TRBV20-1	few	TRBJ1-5	TGCAGTGCTAGTCCATACCGGGATCAGCCCCAGCATTTT	CSASPYRDQPQHF
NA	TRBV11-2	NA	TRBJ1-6	TGTGCCCCCTACGTATATAATTCACCCCTCCACTTT	CAPYVYNSPLHF
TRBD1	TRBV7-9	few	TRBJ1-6	TGTGCCAGCAGCCCCAGGGGGACACAAGATTCACCCCTCCACTTT	CASSPRGTQDSPLHF
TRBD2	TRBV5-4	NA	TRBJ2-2	TGTGCCAGCACCTCACGCCGACTAGCGGGATCCGGGGAGCTGTTTTTT	CASTSRRLAGSGELFF
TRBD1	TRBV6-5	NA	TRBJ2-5	TGTGCCAGCAGTCCCAGGACAGGACAAGAGACCCAGTACTTC	CASSPRTGQETQYF
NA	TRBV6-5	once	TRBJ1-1	TGTGCCAGCAGTAAGGGGATTGAAGCTTTCTTT	CASSKGIEAFF
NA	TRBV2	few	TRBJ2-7	TGTGCCAGCAGTGTACCGCCAGAGGTGTACTACGAGCAGTACTTC	CASSVPPEVYYEQYF
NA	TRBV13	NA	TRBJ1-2	TGTGCCAGCAGCTTCCCCGGGGGAGGCTATGGCTACACCTTC	CASSFPGGGYGYTF
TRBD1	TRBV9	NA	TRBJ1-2	TGTGCCAGCAGCCCAACTGGAGGGACAGGGTTATCGGCGCTTGGCTACACCTTC	CASSPTGGTGLSALGYTF
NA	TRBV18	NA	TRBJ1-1	TGTGCCAGCTCACCCCTGGCCTCTGTCGAAGCTTTCTTT	CASSPLASVEAFF
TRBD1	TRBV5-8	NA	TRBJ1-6	TGTGCCAGCAGTCACGACAGGGATAATTCACCCCTCCACTTT	CASSHDRDNSPLHF
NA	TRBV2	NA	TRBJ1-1	TGTGCCAGCAGTGTAATTACAGGGAACACTGAAGCTTTCTTT	CASSVITGNTEAFF
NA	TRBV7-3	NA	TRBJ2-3	TGTGCCAGCAGCTTAAACCCCCGGGAGAGTAGGGATACGCAGTATTTT	CASSLNPRESRDTQYF
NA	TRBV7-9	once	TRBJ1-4	TGTGCCAGCAGCATTACAGGAATAACTAATGAAAAACTGTTTTTT	CASSITGITNEKLFF
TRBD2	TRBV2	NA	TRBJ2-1	TGTGCCAGCAGCAAACGGACTAGCGGGTTTGGGGATGAGCAGTTCTTC	CASSKRTSGFGDEQFF
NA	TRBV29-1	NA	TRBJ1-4	TGCAGCGTTTGGCAGGGTGGTGAAAAACTGTTTTTT	CSVWQGGEKLFF
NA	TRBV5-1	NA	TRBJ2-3	TGCGCCAGCACCTTGCGGGGAGTATCAGATACGCAGTATTTT	CASTLRGVSDTQYF
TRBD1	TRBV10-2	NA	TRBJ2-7	TGCGCCAGCAGTGAGGAGAAACAGGGGCCCAAGTCCTACGAGCAGTACTTC	CASSEEKQGPKSYEQYF
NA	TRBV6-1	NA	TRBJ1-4	TGTGCCAGCAGTGACAGGGGCTCAAAACTGTTTTTT	CASSDRGSKLFF
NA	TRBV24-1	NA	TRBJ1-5	TGTGCCACCAGTGGGCTCTCGGGTCCCAATCAGCCCCAGCATTTT	CATSGLSGPNQPQHF
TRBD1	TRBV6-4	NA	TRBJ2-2	TGTGCCAGCAGTTCTACAGGGGCGGACACCGGGGAGCTGTTTTTT	CASSSTGADTGELFF
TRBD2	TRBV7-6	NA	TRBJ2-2	TGTGCCAGCAGCCCGGTAGCGGGAGCGAACACCGGGGAGCTGTTTTTT	CASSPVAGANTGELFF
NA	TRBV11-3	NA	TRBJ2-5	TGTGCCAGCAGCCGTATCGAGGGTGAGACCCAGTACTTC	CASSRIEGETQYF
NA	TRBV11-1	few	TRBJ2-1	TGTGCCAGCAGCTCTAGTACCGGAGGGTCTTACAATGAGCAGTTCTTC	CASSSSTGGSYNEQFF
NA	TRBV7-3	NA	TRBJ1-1	TGTGCCAGCAGCTCCCAGGGGTACACTGAAGCTTTCTTT	CASSSQGYTEAFF
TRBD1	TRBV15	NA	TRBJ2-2	TGTGCCACCAGCAGAGATGGACAGGGCACCGGGGAGCTGTTTTTT	CATSRDGQGTGELFF
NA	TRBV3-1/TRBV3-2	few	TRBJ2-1	TGTGCCAGCAGCCAAGATCGGCGGGTCAGTGAGCAGTTCTTC	CASSQDRRVSEQFF
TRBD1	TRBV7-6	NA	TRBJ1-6	TGTGCCAGCAGCCCCGGGACAGGCGACTCCTATAATTCACCCCTCCACTTT	CASSPGTGDSYNSPLHF
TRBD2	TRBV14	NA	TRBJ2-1	TGTGCCAGCAGCCAAGAATGGGCTAGCGGGAGCGGCAATGAGCAGTTCTTC	CASSQEWASGSGNEQFF
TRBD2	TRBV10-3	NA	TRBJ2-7	TGTGCCACCGGGACTAGCGGAACCTACGAGCAGTACTTC	CATGTSGTYEQYF
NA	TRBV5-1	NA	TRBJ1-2	TGCGCCAGCAGCTTGGCCCAGGATGGCTACACCTTC	CASSLAQDGYTF
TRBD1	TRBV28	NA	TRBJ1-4	TGTGCCAGCAGTCCAGGACAGGGGGGACTGTTTTTT	CASSPGQGGLFF
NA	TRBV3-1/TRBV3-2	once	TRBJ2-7	TGTGCCAGCAGCGCTACAGGGAGAAGGGCCGAGCAGTACTTC	CASSATGRRAEQYF
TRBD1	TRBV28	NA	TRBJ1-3	TGTGCCAGCAGCCCACCCCGACAGGGGGGGAACACCATATATTTT	CASSPPRQGGNTIYF
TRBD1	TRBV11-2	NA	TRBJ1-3	TGTGCCAGCAGCGTCGGGACAGGGGGTATCTCAGGAAACACCATATATTTT	CASSVGTGGISGNTIYF
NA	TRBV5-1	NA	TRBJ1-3	TGCGCCAGCACCCAATCGGCCAGGGGAACTGGAAACACCATATATTTT	CASTQSARGTGNTIYF
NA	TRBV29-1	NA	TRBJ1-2	TGCAGCGTTTCACAGGGCTACTATGGCTACACCTTC	CSVSQGYYGYTF
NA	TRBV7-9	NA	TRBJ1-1	TGTGCCAGCAGCTTAGCTGGGGGGTATGAAGCTTTCTTT	CASSLAGGYEAFF
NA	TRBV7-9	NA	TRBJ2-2	TGTGCCAGCAGCCCACGACAGAACACCGGGGAGCTGTTTTTT	CASSPRQNTGELFF
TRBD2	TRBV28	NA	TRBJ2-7	TGTGCCAGTGAGGCTGGCTTACTAGCGGGAAGGCTGTACGAGCAGTACTTC	CASEAGLLAGRLYEQYF